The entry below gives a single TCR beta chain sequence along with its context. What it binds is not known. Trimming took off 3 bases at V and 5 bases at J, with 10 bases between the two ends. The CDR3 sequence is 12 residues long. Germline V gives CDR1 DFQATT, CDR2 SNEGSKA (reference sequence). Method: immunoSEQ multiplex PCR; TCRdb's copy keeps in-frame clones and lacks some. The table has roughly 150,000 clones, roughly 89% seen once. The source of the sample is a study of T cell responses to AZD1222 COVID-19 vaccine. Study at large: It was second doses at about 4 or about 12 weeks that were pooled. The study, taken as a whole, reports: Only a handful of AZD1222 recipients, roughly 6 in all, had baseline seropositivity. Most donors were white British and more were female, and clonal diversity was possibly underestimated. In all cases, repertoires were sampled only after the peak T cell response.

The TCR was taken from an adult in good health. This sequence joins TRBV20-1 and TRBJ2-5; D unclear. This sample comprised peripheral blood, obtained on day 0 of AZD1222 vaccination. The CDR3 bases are TGCAGTGCTAGTGGCAGTGGGGAGACCCAGTACTTC. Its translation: CSASGSGETQYF.